What follows are 19 T cell receptor beta chains derived from one specimen sequenced in a study of T cell responses to AZD1222 COVID-19 vaccine. Sequencing used immunoSEQ multiplex PCR; TCRdb keeps in-frame clones, though not all of them. The sample yields over 100,000 clones, roughly 88% seen once. Material: peripheral blood, obtained on day 0 of AZD1222 vaccination. The receptors come from an adult in good health.

The V call is TRBV12-3 or TRBV12-4, the J call TRBJ1-2, with TRBD1 identical over 8 bases. CDR3 length: 13 residues. The ends lost 5 bases at V and 5 bases at J; junction bases unmatched: 4. In DNA form, the CDR3 reads TGTGCCAGCAGTGCAGGGGGCTTTTATGGCTACACCTTC. This translates into CASSAGGFYGYTF.

The chain uses TRBV5-5 and TRBJ2-4; 9 nucleotides match TRBD1. V was pared by 3 bases and J by 6 bases, with 7 bases of the junction left unmatched. The germline gives CDR1 SGHKS, CDR2 YYEKEE (reference sequence). The CDR3 extends over 15 amino acids. This CDR3 reads CASSYTGGRGNIQYF. The CDR3 DNA is TGTGCCAGCAGCTACACAGGGGGCCGTGGAAACATTCAGTACTTC.

The gene calls are TRBV25-1 and TRBJ1-4; D uncertain. The CDR3 is 14 amino acids. Germline-derived CDR1 and CDR2 are MGHDK and SYGVNS. The V end was cut by 6 bases, the J end by 0 bases, with 8 bases between. This CDR3 reads CASSMGATNEKLFF. The CDR3 DNA is TGTGCCAGCAGCATGGGCGCAACTAATGAAAAACTGTTTTTT. The complete variable domain, with remaining parts taken from reference TRBV25-1 and TRBJ1-4, reads EADIYQTPRYLVIGTGKKITLECSQTMGHDKMYWYQQDPGMELHLIHYSYGVNSTEKGDLSSESTVSRIRTEHFPLTLESARPSHTSQYLCASSMGATNEKLFFGSGTQLSVL.

This chain links TRBV5-4 with TRBJ2-7, with D perhaps being TRBD1 or TRBD2 (5 bases each). The V end was cut by 5 bases, the J end by 2 bases, with 17 bases between. The germline CDR1 and CDR2 sequences are SGHNT and YYREEE (reference sequence). There are 15 residues in the CDR3. Here the CDR3 reads CASREHGGSAYEQYF. DNA for the CDR3: TGTGCCAGCAGGGAACATGGGGGAAGCGCCTACGAGCAGTACTTC. The entire variable domain, with the rest obtained from reference TRBV5-4 and TRBJ2-7, is as follows: ETGVTQSPTHLIKTRGQQVTLRCSSQSGHNTVSWYQQALGQGPQFIFQYYREEENGRGNFPPRFSGLQFPNYSSELNVNALELDDSALYLCASREHGGSAYEQYFGPGTRLTVT.

This rearrangement joins TRBV28 to TRBJ1-2, with D possibly matching TRBD1 (6 bases). The ends were cut back, 5 bases at V and 6 bases at J, with 19 bases in the middle. This CDR3 is 15 amino acids long. From germline, CDR1 is MDHEN and CDR2 SYDVKM. CDR3 in amino acids: CASSPSLGQGNGYTF. The CDR3 DNA reads TGTGCCAGCAGTCCGTCACTGGGGCAGGGGAATGGCTACACCTTC.

This clone showed up just a few times. The chain has TRBV6-4 and TRBJ2-1; D unclear. The CDR3 extends over 13 amino acids. CDR1 and CDR2 (germline): MRHNA, SNTAGT. V gave up 0 bases and J gave up 8 bases, with 8 bases separating them. The CDR3 region has the DNA TGTGCCAGCAGTGACTCCCCGAACCATGAGCAGTTCTTC. This sequence encodes CASSDSPNHEQFF.

This chain links TRBV6-5 with TRBJ1-1; 8 bases are shared with TRBD1. The CDR3 is made up of 16 amino acids. After removal of 2 bases from V and 2 bases from J, the junction contained 7 bases not matched to a gene. CDR1 is MNHEY, CDR2 SVGAGI, per germline. CDR3 sequence: CASSYQIQGANTEAFF. In nucleotides, the CDR3 is TGTGCCAGCAGTTACCAGATTCAGGGGGCCAACACTGAAGCTTTCTTT.

This chain joins TRBV19 and TRBJ2-1, with TRBD2 as a possible D gene (5 bases). Trimming cost V 6 bases and J 6 bases, with 12 bases left between them. Per the germline V gene, CDR1 is LNHDA and CDR2 is SQIVND (reference sequence). The CDR3 length is 13 residues. The CDR3 here is CASSTRVFNEQFF. Written as DNA, the CDR3 is TGTGCCAGTAGCACGAGGGTCTTCAATGAGCAGTTCTTC.

The chain employs TRBV9 and TRBJ2-7; 7 bases are a match to TRBD2. CDR1 is SGDLS, CDR2 YYNGEE, per germline. The CDR3 spans 16 residues. Trimming cost V 0 bases and J 2 bases; bases outside gene matches: 8. CDR3 DNA sequence: TGTGCCAGCAGCGTAGGGGCGGCTAGCGGCCCCTACGAGCAGTACTTC. It is translated as CASSVGAASGPYEQYF.

The V and J genes are TRBV28 and TRBJ2-3; D is unclear. V was clipped by 5 bases and J by 5 bases, with 20 bases between them. Per the germline V gene, CDR1 is MDHEN and CDR2 is SYDVKM. The CDR3 is made up of 16 amino acids. CDR3 in DNA: TGTGCCAGCAGTCCCCAACTCGGCGGTCGCAGAGATACGCAGTATTTT. It specifies CASSPQLGGRRDTQYF.

Only a few counts were recorded for this clone. The chain combines TRBV4-3 with TRBJ1-4; 7 bases are a match to TRBD1. In germline, CDR1 is LGHNA, CDR2 YSLEER. This CDR3 comprises 15 residues. The junction had 6 bases not matched to a gene; V was cut back by 3 bases and J by 5 bases. CDR3 nucleotide sequence: TGCGCCAGCAGCCATGGGGACAGCTCAAATGAAAAACTGTTTTTT. Its translation is CASSHGDSSNEKLFF.

The rearrangement uses TRBV7-6 and TRBJ2-2; 9 nucleotides match TRBD2. After removal of 6 bases from V and 2 bases from J, the junction contained 10 bases not matched to a gene. CDR3 length equals 17 residues. Germline V gene data show CDR1 as SGHVS and CDR2 as FNYEAQ. Here the CDR3 DNA reads TGTGCCAGCAGTCTCTTCCGCGGGAGGGCCAACACCGGGGAGCTGTTTTTT. Encoded protein: CASSLFRGRANTGELFF.

The chain couples TRBV28 to TRBJ1-5; 9 bases line up with TRBD1. After removal of 6 bases from V and 7 bases from J, the junction contained 10 bases not matched to a gene. The CDR3 loop spans 15 amino acids. The germline gives CDR1 MDHEN, CDR2 SYDVKM. CDR3: CASSTGDRALQPQHF. The CDR3 nucleotides are TGTGCCAGCAGCACCGGGGACAGGGCGTTACAGCCCCAGCATTTT.

J is TRBJ1-6 and V is TRBV5-1, with TRBD1 matching 7 bases. This CDR3 contains 16 residues. V lost 6 bases to trimming and J lost 8 bases; unmatched junction nucleotides: 14. Looked up from germline, CDR1 is SGHRS and CDR2 is YFSETQ. CDR3 loop: CASTPGQASLHSPLHF. The CDR3 DNA reads as TGCGCCAGCACTCCAGGACAGGCAAGCCTTCATTCACCCCTCCACTTT.

The chain uses TRBV4-3 and TRBJ1-4; D ambiguous. Germline assignment: CDR1 LGHNA and CDR2 YSLEER. The CDR3 consists of 16 residues. Between the trimmed V and J ends, which lost 0 bases and 11 bases, there was a span of 19 bases. The CDR3 DNA is TGCGCCAGCAGCCAAGATGAAGAACATAACAGTGGGAAACTGTTTTTT. It yields the protein CASSQDEEHNSGKLFF.

The chain couples TRBV27 to TRBJ1-3; unclear D gene. The V end lost 0 bases, the J end lost 0 bases, and 12 bases lay between the germline ends. The V gene's germline CDR1 is MNHEY and CDR2 SMNVEV (reference sequence). The CDR3 consists of 17 residues. The CDR3: CASSLSVPGFSGNTIYF. The CDR3 nucleotides read TGTGCCAGCAGTTTATCGGTACCGGGGTTCTCTGGAAACACCATATATTTT.

The chain recombines TRBV24-1 with TRBJ1-2; D call uncertain. The V end was cut by 4 bases, the J end by 4 bases, with 9 bases between. CDR3 length equals 13 residues. Per germline, CDR1 KGHDR and CDR2 SFDVKD. The CDR3 bases are TGTGCCACCAGTGACCCTAGGAGCTATGGCTACACCTTC. It is translated as CATSDPRSYGYTF.

The CDR3 bases are TGTGCCAGCAGCTTAGACAGCTCCTACGAGCAGTACTTC. Amino acid sequence: CASSLDSSYEQYF. The V gene is TRBV11-2, the J gene TRBJ2-7; D gene ambiguous. The CDR3 totals 13 residues. Germline V gene lookup returns CDR1 SGHAT and CDR2 FQNNGV. The V gene lost 0 bases and the J gene lost 0 bases, with 3 bases spanning the gap.

This clone was seen a few times. The chain carries TRBV5-1 and TRBJ1-1, with a tentative D call TRBD1 (5 bases). V lost 2 bases and J 2 bases, leaving 13 bases between the germline ends. This CDR3 comprises 15 residues. Germline-derived CDR1 and CDR2 are SGHRS and YFSETQ. Here the CDR3 reads CASSFLSGLNTEAFF. The CDR3 DNA sequence: TGCGCCAGCAGCTTTCTATCAGGGCTCAACACTGAAGCTTTCTTT.